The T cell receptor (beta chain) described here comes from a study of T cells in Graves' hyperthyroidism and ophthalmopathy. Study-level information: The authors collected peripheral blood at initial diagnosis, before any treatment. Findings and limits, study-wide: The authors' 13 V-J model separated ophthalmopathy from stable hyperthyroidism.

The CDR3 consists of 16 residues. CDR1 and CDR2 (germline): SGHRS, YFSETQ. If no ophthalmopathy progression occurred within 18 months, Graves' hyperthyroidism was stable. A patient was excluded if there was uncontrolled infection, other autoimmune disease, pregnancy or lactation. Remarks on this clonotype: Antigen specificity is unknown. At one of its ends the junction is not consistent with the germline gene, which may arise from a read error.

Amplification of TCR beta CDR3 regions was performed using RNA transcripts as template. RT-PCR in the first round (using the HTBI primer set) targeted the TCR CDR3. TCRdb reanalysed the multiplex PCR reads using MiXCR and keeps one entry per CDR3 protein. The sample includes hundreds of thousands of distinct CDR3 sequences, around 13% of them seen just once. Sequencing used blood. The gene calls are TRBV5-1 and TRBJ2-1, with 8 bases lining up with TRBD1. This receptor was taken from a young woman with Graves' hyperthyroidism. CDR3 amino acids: CASSRTGSPYYNEQSF. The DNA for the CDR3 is TGCGCCAGCAGCCGGACAGGGTCACCCTACTACAATGAGCAGTCCTTC.